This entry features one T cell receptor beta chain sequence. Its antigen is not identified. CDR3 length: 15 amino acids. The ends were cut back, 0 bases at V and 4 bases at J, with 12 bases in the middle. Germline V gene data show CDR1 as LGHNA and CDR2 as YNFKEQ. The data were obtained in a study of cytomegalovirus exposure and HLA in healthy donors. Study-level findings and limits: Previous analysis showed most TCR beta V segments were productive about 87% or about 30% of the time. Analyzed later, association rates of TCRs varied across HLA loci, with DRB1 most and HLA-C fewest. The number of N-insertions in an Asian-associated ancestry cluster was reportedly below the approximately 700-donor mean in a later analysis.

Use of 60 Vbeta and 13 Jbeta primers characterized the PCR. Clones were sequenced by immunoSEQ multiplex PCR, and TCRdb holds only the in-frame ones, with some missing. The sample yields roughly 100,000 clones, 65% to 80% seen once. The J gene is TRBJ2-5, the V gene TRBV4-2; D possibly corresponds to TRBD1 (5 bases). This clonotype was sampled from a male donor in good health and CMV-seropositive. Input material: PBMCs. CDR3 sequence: CASSQDPIRGETQYF. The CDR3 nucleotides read TGTGCCAGCAGCCAAGATCCAATTAGGGGAGAGACCCAGTACTTC.